This TCR beta chain comes out of a study of monozygotic twins with inflammatory bowel disease. UMIs were attached via template switching, each with a 6-nucleotide sample barcode. TCRdb reprocessed the 5' RACE reads; each CDR3 protein has one entry and no DNA is given. In total, the table holds over 110,000 distinct CDR3 sequences. The CDR3 is 12 residues long. Germline loops: CDR1 MNHNS, CDR2 SASEGT. This TCR was sampled from a human donor with ulcerative colitis or Crohn's disease, or a healthy co-twin of an affected twin (not recorded which). The V call is TRBV6-1, the J call TRBJ2-7; TCRdb gives TRBD1 as the D gene, but with no DNA this cannot be confirmed. Sequenced: blood. The CDR3 loop reads CASSSRVLEQYF.